The source of this TCR beta chain is a study of T cell repertoires in cytomegalovirus infection (dated by TCRdb to the late 2010s). In the study overall: Peptide stimulations targeted recently identified HLA-C-restricted CMV epitopes, whose presentation resists viral immunomodulation, together with well-studied HLA-B-restricted epitopes. The HLA type of each donor mattered for the analysis, because public TCR beta signatures pointed to carriage of CMV infection along with the matching HLA type. Broad study findings and their caveats: Cumulative frequency of public TCR beta family members discriminated carriers of CMV infection plus the relevant HLA type in this cohort and an independent approximately 350-donor cohort. The ex vivo response was dominated by HLA-C-restricted CMV-specific TCR beta clonotypes, which also provided the single most frequent clonotype in two of eight donors.

As for this clonotype: Its cognate antigen has yet to be identified. Base qualities were left out, and no much larger clone turns up one base away.

Its CDR3 holds 14 amino acids, cysteine through phenylalanine. Only the CDR3 DNA stays, 42 bases, in frame from base 1. CDR1 and CDR2 (SEHNR, FQNEAQ) derive from the germline V gene (reference sequence). A distance of 8 bases separates the germline ends of V and J, which lose 3 bases and 0 bases respectively. According to the study, the label for this sample's treatment or condition signals: in vitro stimulation with specific CMV peptide epitopes to enrich CMV-specific T cells. The sequencer listed for this sample is Illumina HiSeq 1500. Using fastp at Q25 and MiXCR, TCRdb reprocessed the public reads and kept productive beta chains. Rows are combined by CDR3 protein, so each entry shows the most common genes and DNA. For this sample the table gives 450,000 to 600,000 distinct CDR3 sequences, of which roughly 43% were detected only once. 40% to 50% of the sample is held by the ten biggest clonotypes.

Specimen: cultured PBMCs, collected from culture after CMV antigen stimulation. Recombination joined TRBV7-9 with TRBJ2-5, with a weak D call of TRBD2 (5 bases match). The TCR originated in a human donor in good health (CMV status not recorded). Some clones in this sample may be carry-over from other donors' samples. The DNA reads as follows: TGTGCCAGCAGCTTTGAGGGCAACCAAGAGACCCAGTACTTC. Translation gives CASSFEGNQETQYF. Beyond the CDR3, the reference TRBV7-9 and TRBJ2-5 genes provide the residues; the full variable domain reads: DTGVSQNPRHKITKRGQNVTFRCDPISEHNRLYWYRQTLGQGPEFLTYFQNEAQLEKSRLLSDRFSAERPKGSFSTLEIQRTEQGDSAMYLCASSFEGNQETQYFGPGTRLLVL.